Presented here are 6 T cell receptor beta chains from one specimen sequenced in a study of metastatic and nonmetastatic thyroid tumors. Among the patients, none had received any treatment before thyroid surgery. TCRdb re-processed the PCR reads through MiXCR. This sample has 34,000 or so clones, with 35% found just once. The sequenced sample consisted of tumor tissue. These receptors were collected from a female donor with papillary thyroid cancer or a benign thyroid nodule (not recorded which). Some clones in this sample may be carry-over from other donors' samples.

J is TRBJ2-7 and V is TRBV7-2, with 7 positions matching TRBD2. Germline-derived CDR1 and CDR2 are SGHTA and FQGNSA. The CDR3 covers 14 residues. With V trimmed by 4 bases and J by 3 bases, 6 bases remained unmatched. The DNA for the CDR3 is TGTGCCAGCAGCTACCGGGACTACATCTACGAGCAGTACTTC. This codes for CASSYRDYIYEQYF.

The chain recombines TRBV12-3 or TRBV12-4 with TRBJ1-2, with D possibly being TRBD1 (6 bases). The CDR3 sequence is 11 residues long. V dropped 6 bases and J dropped 12 bases, with 14 bases sitting between them. This chain's CDR3 is CASSRGTSHTF. CDR3 DNA: TGTGCCAGCAGCCGCGGGACATCCCACACCTTC.

The genes are TRBV4-1 and TRBJ1-1; D unresolved. CDR3 length equals 14 residues. Per germline, CDR1 MGHRA and CDR2 YSYEKL. Trimming cost V 2 bases and J 3 bases, with 10 bases left between them. This chain's CDR3 is CASSQLREDTEAFF. The CDR3, as DNA: TGCGCCAGCAGCCAACTAAGGGAGGACACTGAAGCTTTCTTT.

The chain uses TRBV11-3 and TRBJ2-6, with 9 positions matching TRBD1. The V and J ends lost 4 bases and 1 base, in that order; junction bases with no gene match: 2. CDR3 size: 16 residues. CDR1 is SGHNT, CDR2 YENEEA, per germline. The chain's CDR3 is CASSSGTGSGANVLTF. The CDR3 DNA sequence: TGTGCCAGCAGCTCCGGGACAGGGTCTGGGGCCAACGTCCTGACTTTC.

V usage is TRBV4-1 and J usage is TRBJ2-2, with 7 bases that match TRBD1. V lost 4 bases, J lost 1 base, and 15 bases stayed unmatched. Germline V lookup: CDR1 MGHRA, CDR2 YSYEKL. The CDR3 covers 19 residues. The CDR3 bases are TGCGCCAGCAGCCCCCACCGGATCGCAGGGGGATTGAACACCGGGGAGCTGTTTTTT. Translating it yields CASSPHRIAGGLNTGELFF.

This chain connects TRBV18 to TRBJ2-7, with TRBD1 as a possible D gene (5 bases). CDR3 length equals 14 residues. The V and J ends lost 0 bases and 4 bases respectively, with 10 bases between them. Per the germline V gene, CDR1 is KGHSH and CDR2 is LQKENI. CDR3 region: CASSPPQDRYEQYF. Here the CDR3 DNA reads TGTGCCAGCTCACCACCACAGGACCGGTACGAGCAGTACTTC.